This T cell receptor (beta chain) originates from a study of blood T cell repertoires in COVID-19. About the research overall: The samples span acute and convalescent COVID-19 from the United States, Italy and Spain. Sources were T cells, B-cell-depleted T cells, or PBMCs; the material itself was cDNA or gDNA.

Authors' data handling: Researchers report that nucleated cell counts were estimated from reference gene primer amplification. TCRdb's table, derived via immunoSEQ multiplex PCR, lists solely in-frame clones and lacks some. Clone size and the V and J calls come from that table; the DNA yielded D and trimming. Of about 210,000 clones listed, about 88% are singletons. The origin of this receptor is a man in his forties with acute or convalescent COVID-19. Sequenced: peripheral blood.

The CDR3 DNA reads as TGTGCCAGCAGCTCCTCTGCAGGGGATAACAATCAGCCCCAGCATTTT. This encodes CASSSSAGDNNQPQHF. The rearrangement links TRBV7-6 to TRBJ1-5; D is perhaps TRBD1 (6 bases). The V gene's germline CDR1 is SGHVS and CDR2 FNYEAQ. The CDR3 totals 16 residues. Trimming cost V 4 bases and J 3 bases, with 16 bases left between them.